This T cell receptor beta chain was identified during a study of regulatory T cells in long-lasting Graves disease. The CDR3 length is 15 residues. The V gene's germline CDR1 is SGHRS and CDR2 YFSETQ. After removal of 4 bases from V and 7 bases from J, the junction contained 9 bases not matched to a gene. Noted time point: newly diagnosed GD, antithyroid drugs for less than 3 months. Extracted RNA from PBMCs served as the source of the TCR library. Graves' disease diagnoses followed American Thyroid Association guidelines. HTBI primers from iRepertoire and Arm-PCR of CDR3 regions yielded the TCR beta libraries. TCRdb used MiXCR to reprocess the multiplex PCR reads, holding one entry per CDR3 protein. The repertoire holds fewer than 650,000 distinct CDR3 sequences, 15% to 20% seen once, with 12% in the top ten. Separately, the same data were catalogued under a study of T cells in Graves' hyperthyroidism and ophthalmopathy. That publication notes: Reasons for excluding patients were uncontrolled infection, other autoimmune disease, pregnancy or lactation. Model-based prediction identified ophthalmopathy a median about 6 months prior to its onset.

Sequenced here: peripheral blood mononuclear cells (PBMCs), sampled at new diagnosis, from a patient treated with antithyroid drugs. This TCR was sampled from a man younger than 30 with Graves disease. This chain uses TRBV5-1 with TRBJ1-4; 8 nucleotides agree with TRBD1. CDR3 sequence: CASSTGQGVGEKLFF. The CDR3 nucleotides read TGCGCCAGCAGCACCGGACAGGGCGTTGGTGAAAAACTGTTTTTT.